The subject of this entry is one TCR beta chain. These data belong to a study of blood T cell repertoires in COVID-19. About the study: Collection of acute and convalescent COVID-19 samples took place in the United States, Italy and Spain. The analysed material was cDNA or gDNA that came from T cells, B-cell-depleted T cells, or PBMCs.

Per the original methods: Estimates of nucleated cell counts were drawn from the amplification of reference gene primers. TCRdb's copy holds only in-frame clones and misses some; the assay was immunoSEQ multiplex PCR. V and J calls and clone size are given by that table; D and trimming were obtained from the DNA. The repertoire holds about 58,000 clones, with 90% as singletons. The clonotype originates from a man aged 60-69 years with active COVID-19. Material: peripheral blood.

This CDR3 reads CASSEFGVNEKLFF. The DNA of the CDR3 is TGTGCCAGCAGTGAATTCGGTGTGAATGAAAAACTGTTTTTT. This chain links TRBV6-1 with TRBJ1-4; the D is unclear. V gave up 2 bases and J gave up 5 bases, with 9 bases separating them. Germline CDR1 MNHNS, CDR2 SASEGT. This CDR3 is 14 amino acids long.